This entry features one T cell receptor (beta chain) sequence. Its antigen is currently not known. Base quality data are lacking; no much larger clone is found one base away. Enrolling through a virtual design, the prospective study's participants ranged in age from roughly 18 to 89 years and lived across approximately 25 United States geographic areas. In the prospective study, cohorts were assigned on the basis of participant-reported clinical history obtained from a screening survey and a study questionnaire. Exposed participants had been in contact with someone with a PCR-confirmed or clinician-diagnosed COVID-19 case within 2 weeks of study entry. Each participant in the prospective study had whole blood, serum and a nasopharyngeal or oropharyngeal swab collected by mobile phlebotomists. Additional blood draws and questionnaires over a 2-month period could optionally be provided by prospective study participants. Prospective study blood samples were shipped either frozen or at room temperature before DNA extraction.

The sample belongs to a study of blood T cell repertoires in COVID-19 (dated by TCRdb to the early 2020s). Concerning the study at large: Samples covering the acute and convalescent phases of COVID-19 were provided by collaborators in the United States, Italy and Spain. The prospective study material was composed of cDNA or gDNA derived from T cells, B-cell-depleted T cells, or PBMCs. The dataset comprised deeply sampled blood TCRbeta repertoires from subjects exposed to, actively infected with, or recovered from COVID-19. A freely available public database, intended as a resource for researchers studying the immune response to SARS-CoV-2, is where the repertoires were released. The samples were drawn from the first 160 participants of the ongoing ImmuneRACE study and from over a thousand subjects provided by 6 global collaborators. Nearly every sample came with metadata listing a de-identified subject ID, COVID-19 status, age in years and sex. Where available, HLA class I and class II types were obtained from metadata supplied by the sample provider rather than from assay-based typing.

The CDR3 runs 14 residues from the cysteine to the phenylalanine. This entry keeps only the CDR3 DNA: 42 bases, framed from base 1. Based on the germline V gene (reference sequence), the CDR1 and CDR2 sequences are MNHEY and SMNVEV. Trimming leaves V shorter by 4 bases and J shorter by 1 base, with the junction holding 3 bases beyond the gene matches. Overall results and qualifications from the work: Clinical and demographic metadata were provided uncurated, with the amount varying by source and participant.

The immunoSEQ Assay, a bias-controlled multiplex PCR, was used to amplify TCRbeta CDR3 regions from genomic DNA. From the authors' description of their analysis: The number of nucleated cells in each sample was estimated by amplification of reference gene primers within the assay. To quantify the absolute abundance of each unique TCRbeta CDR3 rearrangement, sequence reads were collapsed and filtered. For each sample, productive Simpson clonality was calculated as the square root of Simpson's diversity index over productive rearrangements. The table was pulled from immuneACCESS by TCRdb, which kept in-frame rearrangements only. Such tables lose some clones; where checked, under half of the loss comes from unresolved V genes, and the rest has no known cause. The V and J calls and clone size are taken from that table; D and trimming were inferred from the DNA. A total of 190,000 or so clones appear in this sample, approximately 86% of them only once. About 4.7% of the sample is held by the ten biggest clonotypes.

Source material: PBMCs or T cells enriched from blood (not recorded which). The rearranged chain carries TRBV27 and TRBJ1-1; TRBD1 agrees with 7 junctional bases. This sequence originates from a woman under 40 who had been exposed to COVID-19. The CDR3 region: CASSWRGRNTEAFF. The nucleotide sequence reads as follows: TGTGCCAGCAGTTGGAGGGGGCGGAACACTGAAGCTTTCTTT.